This T cell receptor beta chain was recovered during a study of shared clonotypes between healthy human individuals (TCRdb year 2020). Describing the broader study: A couple of women and a few men aged 18 to 49 years were included in the cohort. To estimate repertoire size and how much clonotypes are shared between individuals, the study performed deep sequencing of blood TCR repertoires from a few healthy adults. Each donor's leukapheresis produced roughly between roughly 0.85 and 9 billion PBMCs. To increase sequencing depth and limit assay-specific biases, different laboratories used diverse techniques to prepare libraries and sequence TCR repertoires. For each donor, CD4 naive and CD4 memory were each given three plates, CD8 naive was given two plates, and CD8 memory was given one plate.

Using the deep immunoSEQ assay, TCR CDR3 regions were amplified from genomic DNA by multiplex PCR. Genomic DNA extracted from each cell subset was distributed evenly over all wells of several immunoSEQ 96-well plates, and each plate served as one replicate. For sorted subsets, 200 to 250 ng of genomic DNA, equivalent to roughly 30,000 T cell genomes, went into each replicate PCR. The purified libraries were quantified using a Qubit 3.0 fluorometer, sized with a Bioanalyzer 2100, and then quantified again using the KAPA Library Quantification kit. A separate single-read 150-cycle Illumina NextSeq 550 flow cell was used to sequence each immunoSEQ 96-well plate. In the paper's pipeline: The immunoSEQ output contained only junctional sequences without quality scores, so filtering could not match that applied to full-length reads. To assign V/J genes and CDR3, sequences were annotated using PyIR, a Python wrapper for IgBLAST v1.9, with IMGT germline references. Reads were removed for weak V/J assignments (E-value above 1e-6), missing CDR3, stop codons, out-of-frame junctions, or ambiguous translated residues. V3J clonotypes were defined as sequences sharing the same inferred V gene, J gene, and CDR3 amino acid sequence. To compute the percentage overlap between repertoires, the number of shared unique clonotypes was divided by the size of the smaller repertoire. Three approaches were used to assess repertoire richness: RTK rarefaction, the Chao1 estimator, and Recon v2.1 estimates of unobserved clonotypes. OLGA was used to compute generation probabilities for all TCRbeta clonotypes that the gDNA method yielded from a few donors. The source is immuneACCESS, and TCRdb retained only in-frame sequences with V and J called. Part of the clones is not carried over; for the studies checked, unresolved V genes explain less than half of this, and the remainder is unexplained. From that table come the V and J calls and clone size; the DNA was used to work out D and trimming. Here the sample has around 2,000,000 clones; over 85% occur a single time. The ten largest clones capture around 1% of the sample.

A remark on this clone: The specificity of this receptor is unknown. No clone much larger than this one lies a single base away; base qualities are absent.

Results the study describes overall, beyond this receptor: Naive subsets generally had larger estimated clonotype richness than memory subsets. Across a handful of donors, roughly 5.1% of naive CD4, 3% to 3.5% of naive CD8, around 2.5% of memory CD4, and roughly 0.4% of memory CD8 clonotypes were shared. The small number of donors limited the genetic and exposure-history diversity represented. Compared with non-shared clonotypes, the clonotypes found in all four sorted-subset donors had higher generation probabilities. Even with the large sequencing depth, rarefaction of the sorted-subset datasets indicated that sequencing was incomplete. Sampling was restricted to blood, and TCR repertoires in tissue are likely to differ from TCR repertoires in blood. Pairwise subsampling indicated that sequencing depth was expected to affect the degree of clonotype sharing among donors.

CD8 naive samples were obtained by positive selection for CCR7 among CD45RO-negative cells, yielding a CD45RA+CCR7+ population from which TemRA cells were excluded. Donors were healthy HIV-negative adults with no recently reported acute infections or vaccinations. Only Caucasian adults living in Nashville, Tennessee, USA were represented among the donors. Blood was collected by leukapheresis, and PBMCs were isolated by Ficoll-Histopaque density gradient centrifugation and then cryopreserved in liquid nitrogen vapor phase. Analytical flow cytometry was used to check the purity and quantity of every magnetically sorted T cell population. Each sorted fraction had its genomic DNA isolated and then quantified by UV absorbance on a Nanodrop 2000c. The TCR sequence derives from a man aged 18 to 30 in good health. Material for sequencing was naive CD8+ T cells sorted from blood. The sample's cell subset or site label is to be understood as: CD45RA+CCR7+.

The CDR3 is CASSEQAGGMMNTEAFF. The DNA sequence reads TGTGCCAGCAGTGAACAGGCAGGGGGCATGATGAACACTGAAGCTTTCTTT. The rearrangement combines TRBV6-1 with TRBJ1-1; TRBD1 fits 8 bases in the junction. The germline V gene gives CDR1 as MNHNS and CDR2 as SASEGT. The CDR3 numbers 17 residues from cysteine through phenylalanine. The CDR3 DNA has 51 bases and is translated from base 1. The junction shows trimming of 2 bases on V and 0 bases on J, and the gene matches do not reach 8 bases of it.